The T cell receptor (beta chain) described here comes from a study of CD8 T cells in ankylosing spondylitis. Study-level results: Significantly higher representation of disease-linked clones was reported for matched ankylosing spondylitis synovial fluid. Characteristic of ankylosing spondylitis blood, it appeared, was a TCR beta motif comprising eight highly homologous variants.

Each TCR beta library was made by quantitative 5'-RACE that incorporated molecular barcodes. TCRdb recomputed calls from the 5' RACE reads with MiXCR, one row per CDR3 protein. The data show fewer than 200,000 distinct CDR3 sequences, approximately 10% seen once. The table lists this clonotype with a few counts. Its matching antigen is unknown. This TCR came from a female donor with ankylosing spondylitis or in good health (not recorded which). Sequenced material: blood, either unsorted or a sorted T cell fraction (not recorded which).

This chain's CDR3 is CASSVGGGSTGELFF. In DNA form, the CDR3 reads TGTGCCAGCAGCGTAGGGGGAGGGTCCACCGGGGAGCTGTTTTTT. The V call is TRBV9, the J call TRBJ2-2; 7 bases map to TRBD2. J lost 4 bases, V lost 0 bases, and 3 bases had no gene match. The CDR3 length is 15 residues. Germline CDR1 reads SGDLS; CDR2 reads YYNGEE.